Included here is one TCR beta chain sequence, with context. The target antigen is unknown. The data belong to a study of CD8+ T cells in alopecia areata. After isolation, RNA underwent reverse transcription to generate cDNA as the sequencing template. Sequencing used immunoSEQ multiplex PCR; TCRdb keeps in-frame clones, though not all of them. The sample consists of 200,000 to 250,000 clones, just over 65% of them appearing once. V shed 1 base and J shed 0 bases, with 10 bases lying between them. Germline CDR1 and CDR2: SQVTM and ANQGSEA. This CDR3 contains 15 residues. Treatment in this sample: oral pan-JAK inhibitor, 5-10 mg twice daily. Study conclusions and caveats: On tofacitinib, scalp clonality and expanded CD8+ clones among top 100 fell significantly.

The specimen comprised CD4+ T cells sorted from blood, sampled around week 44, from a patient treated with tofacitinib. The rearrangement uses TRBV29-1 and TRBJ2-1; D might be TRBD1 or TRBD2, each matching 5 bases. The TCR originated in a human donor with alopecia areata. CDR3 region: CSVEAGPSSYNEQFF. DNA of the CDR3: TGCAGCGTTGAAGCGGGGCCGAGCTCCTACAATGAGCAGTTCTTC.